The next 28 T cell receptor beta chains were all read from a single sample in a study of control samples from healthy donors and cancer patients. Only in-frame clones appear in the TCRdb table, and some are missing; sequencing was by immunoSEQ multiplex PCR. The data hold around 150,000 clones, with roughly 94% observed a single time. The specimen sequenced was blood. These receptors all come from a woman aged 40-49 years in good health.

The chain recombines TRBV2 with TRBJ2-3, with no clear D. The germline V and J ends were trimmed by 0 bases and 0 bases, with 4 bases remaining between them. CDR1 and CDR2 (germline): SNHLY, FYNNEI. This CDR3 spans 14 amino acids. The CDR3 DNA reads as TGTGCCAGCAGTGAAGCAGCTAGCACAGATACGCAGTATTTT. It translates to CASSEAASTDTQYF.

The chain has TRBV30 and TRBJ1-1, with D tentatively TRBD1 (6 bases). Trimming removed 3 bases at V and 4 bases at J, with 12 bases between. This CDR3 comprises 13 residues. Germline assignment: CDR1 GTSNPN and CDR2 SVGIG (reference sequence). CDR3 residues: CAWRSRGATEAFF. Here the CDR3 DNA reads TGTGCCTGGAGGAGTAGGGGGGCCACTGAAGCTTTCTTT.

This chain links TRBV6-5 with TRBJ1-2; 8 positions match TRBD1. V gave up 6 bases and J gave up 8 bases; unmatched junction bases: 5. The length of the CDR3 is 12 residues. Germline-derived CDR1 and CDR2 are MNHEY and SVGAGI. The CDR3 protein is CASRQGTGGYTF. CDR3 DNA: TGTGCCAGCAGACAAGGGACAGGAGGCTACACCTTC.

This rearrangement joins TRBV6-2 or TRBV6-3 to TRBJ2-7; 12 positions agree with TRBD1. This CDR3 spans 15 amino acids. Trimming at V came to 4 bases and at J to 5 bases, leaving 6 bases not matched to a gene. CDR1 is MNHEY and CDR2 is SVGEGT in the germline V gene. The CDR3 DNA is TGTGCCAGCAGTTCGGCGGGACAGGGGGCCCACGAGCAGTACTTC. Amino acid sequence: CASSSAGQGAHEQYF.

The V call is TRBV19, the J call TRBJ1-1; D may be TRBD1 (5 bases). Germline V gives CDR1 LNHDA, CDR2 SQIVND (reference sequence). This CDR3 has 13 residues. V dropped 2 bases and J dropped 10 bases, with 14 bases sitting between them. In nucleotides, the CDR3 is TGTGCCAGTAGTATAAGGGGTTCTCCAGTAGCTTTCTTT. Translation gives CASSIRGSPVAFF.

The CDR3 sequence is CASSLEGVSSGNTIYF. The CDR3 region has the DNA TGTGCCAGCAGCTTAGAGGGGGTGAGCTCTGGAAACACCATATATTTT. The chain is built from TRBV7-9 and TRBJ1-3; D possibly corresponds to TRBD1 (6 bases). V was pared by 1 base and J by 0 bases, with 10 bases between. The germline V gene has CDR1 SEHNR and CDR2 FQNEAQ (reference sequence). The CDR3 runs to 16 residues.

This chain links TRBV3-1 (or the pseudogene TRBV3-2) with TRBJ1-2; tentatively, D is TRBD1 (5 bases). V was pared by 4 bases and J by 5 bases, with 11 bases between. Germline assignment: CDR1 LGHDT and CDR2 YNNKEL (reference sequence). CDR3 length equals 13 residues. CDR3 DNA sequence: TGTGCCAGCAGCCTCGACAGCCAGTATGGCTACACCTTC. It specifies CASSLDSQYGYTF.

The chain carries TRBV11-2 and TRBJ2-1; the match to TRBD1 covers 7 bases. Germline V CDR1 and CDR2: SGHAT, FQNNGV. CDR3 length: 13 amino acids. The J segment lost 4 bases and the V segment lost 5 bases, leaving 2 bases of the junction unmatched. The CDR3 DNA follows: TGTGCCAGCAGCACGGGACAGTACAATGAGCAGTTCTTC. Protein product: CASSTGQYNEQFF. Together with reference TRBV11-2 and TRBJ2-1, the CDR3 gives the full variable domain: EAGVAQSPRYKIIEKRQSVAFWCNPISGHATLYWYQQILGQGPKLLIQFQNNGVVDDSQLPKDRFSAERLKGVDSTLKIQPAKLEDSAVYLCASSTGQYNEQFFGPGTRLTVL.

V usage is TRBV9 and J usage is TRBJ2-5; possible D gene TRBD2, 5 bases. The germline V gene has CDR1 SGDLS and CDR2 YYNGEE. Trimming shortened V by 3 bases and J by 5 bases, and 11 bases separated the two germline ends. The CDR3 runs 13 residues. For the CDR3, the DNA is TGTGCCAGCAGCGCCACTAGTGAGGAGACCCAGTACTTC. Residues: CASSATSEETQYF.

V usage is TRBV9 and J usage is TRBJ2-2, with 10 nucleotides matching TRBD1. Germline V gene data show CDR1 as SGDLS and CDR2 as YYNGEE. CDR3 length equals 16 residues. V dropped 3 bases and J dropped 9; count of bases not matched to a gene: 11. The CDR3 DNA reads TGTGCCAGCAGCGCTCCCGGGACAGGGGTGGCGCGGGAGCTGTTTTTT. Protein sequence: CASSAPGTGVARELFF. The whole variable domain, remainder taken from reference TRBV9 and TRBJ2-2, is DSGVTQTPKHLITATGQRVTLRCSPRSGDLSVYWYQQSLDQGLQFLIQYYNGEERAKGNILERFSAQQFPDLHSELNLSSLELGDSALYFCASSAPGTGVARELFFGEGSRLTVL.

The CDR3 is CASSVGRGTDTQYF. As DNA, the CDR3 is TGTGCCAGCAGTGTGGGTCGCGGGACAGATACGCAGTATTTT. The V and J genes are TRBV27 and TRBJ2-3; D is possibly TRBD2 (5 bases). This CDR3 spans 14 amino acids. Trimming left V 5 bases short and J 3 bases short, with 12 bases between. Germline V CDR1 and CDR2: MNHEY, SMNVEV (reference sequence).

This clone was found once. The DNA of the CDR3 is TGTGCCAGCAGCGATGGCGATCAGCCCCAGCATTTT. Translating it yields CASSDGDQPQHF. The gene calls are TRBV12-3 or TRBV12-4 and TRBJ1-5; unclear D gene. CDR3 length equals 12 residues. The germline V and J ends were trimmed by 6 bases and 5 bases, with 8 bases remaining between them.

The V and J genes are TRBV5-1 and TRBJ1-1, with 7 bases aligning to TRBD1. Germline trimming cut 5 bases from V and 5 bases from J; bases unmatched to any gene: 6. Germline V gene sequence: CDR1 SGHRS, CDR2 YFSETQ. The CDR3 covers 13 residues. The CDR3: CASSQGVETEAFF. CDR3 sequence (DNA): TGCGCCAGCAGTCAGGGGGTAGAAACTGAAGCTTTCTTT.

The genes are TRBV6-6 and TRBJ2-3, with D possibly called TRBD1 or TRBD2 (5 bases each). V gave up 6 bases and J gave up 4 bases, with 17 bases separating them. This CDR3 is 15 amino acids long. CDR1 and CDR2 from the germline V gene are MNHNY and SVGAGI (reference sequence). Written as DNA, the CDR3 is TGTGCCAGCAGCACGCCGAGGCAGGGAGCAGATACGCAGTATTTT. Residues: CASSTPRQGADTQYF.

CDR3: CASSLNTDTQYF. The CDR3 coding sequence is TGCGCCAGCAGCTTGAACACAGATACGCAGTATTTT. The chain is built from TRBV5-1 and TRBJ2-3; D gene ambiguous. This CDR3 has 12 residues. CDR1 and CDR2 from the germline V gene are SGHRS and YFSETQ. V was trimmed by 1 base and J by 2 bases, leaving 2 bases between them.

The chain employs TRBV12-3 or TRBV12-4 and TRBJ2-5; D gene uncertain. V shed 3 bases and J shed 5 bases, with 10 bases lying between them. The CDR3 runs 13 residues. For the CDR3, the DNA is TGTGCCAGCAGTTTTTCTGGGCCGGAGACCCAGTACTTC. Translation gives CASSFSGPETQYF.

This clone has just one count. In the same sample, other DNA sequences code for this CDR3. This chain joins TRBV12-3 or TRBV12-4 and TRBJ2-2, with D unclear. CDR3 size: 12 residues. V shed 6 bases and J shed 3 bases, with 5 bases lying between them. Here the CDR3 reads CASSLYTGELFF. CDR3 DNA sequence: TGTGCCAGCAGCTTGTACACCGGGGAGCTGTTTTTT.

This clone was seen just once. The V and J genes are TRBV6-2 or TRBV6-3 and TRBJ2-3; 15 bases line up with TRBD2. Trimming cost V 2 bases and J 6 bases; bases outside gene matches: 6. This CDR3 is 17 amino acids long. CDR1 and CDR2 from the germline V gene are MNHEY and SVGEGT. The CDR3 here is CASSYPGLAGGLDTQYF. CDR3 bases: TGTGCCAGCAGTTACCCCGGACTAGCGGGGGGGTTGGATACGCAGTATTTT.

The CDR3 DNA is TGTGCCAGCAGCTTCACAGGGGGCGATGGCCCTTCTTACGAGCAGTACTTC. As protein: CASSFTGGDGPSYEQYF. The chain joins TRBV5-6 to TRBJ2-7, with TRBD1 matching 9 bases. Trimming took 2 bases from V and 4 from J; bases not matched to a gene: 13. Looked up from germline, CDR1 is SGHDT and CDR2 is YYEEEE. The CDR3 is 17 residues long. The entire variable domain, with the rest obtained from reference TRBV5-6 and TRBJ2-7, is as follows: DAGVTQSPTHLIKTRGQQVTLRCSPKSGHDTVSWYQQALGQGPQFIFQYYEEEERQRGNFPDRFSGHQFPNYSSELNVNALLLGDSALYLCASSFTGGDGPSYEQYFGPGTRLTVT.

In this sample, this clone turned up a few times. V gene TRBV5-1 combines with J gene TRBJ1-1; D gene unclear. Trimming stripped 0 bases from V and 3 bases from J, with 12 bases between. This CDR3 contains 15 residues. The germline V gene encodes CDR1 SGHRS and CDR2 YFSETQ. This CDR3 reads CASSLDFGPDTEAFF. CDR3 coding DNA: TGCGCCAGCAGCTTGGATTTTGGGCCGGACACTGAAGCTTTCTTT.

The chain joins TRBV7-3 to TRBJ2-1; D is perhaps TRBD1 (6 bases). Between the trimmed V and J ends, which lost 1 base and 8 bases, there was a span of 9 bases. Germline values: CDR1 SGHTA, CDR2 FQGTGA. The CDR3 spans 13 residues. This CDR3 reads CASSLIAGDEQFF. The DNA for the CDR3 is TGTGCCAGCAGCTTAATAGCAGGGGATGAGCAGTTCTTC.

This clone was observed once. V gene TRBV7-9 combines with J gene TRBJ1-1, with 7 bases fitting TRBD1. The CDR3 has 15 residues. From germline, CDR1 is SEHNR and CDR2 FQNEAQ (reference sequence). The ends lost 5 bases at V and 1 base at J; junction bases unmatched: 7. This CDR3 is CASSNPDRRNTEAFF. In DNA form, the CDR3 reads TGTGCCAGCAGCAACCCGGACAGGAGGAACACTGAAGCTTTCTTT.

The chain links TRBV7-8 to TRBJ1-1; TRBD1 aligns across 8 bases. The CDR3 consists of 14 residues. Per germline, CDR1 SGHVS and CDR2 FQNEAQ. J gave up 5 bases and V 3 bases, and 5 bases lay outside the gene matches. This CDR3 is CASSFHDRGTEAFF. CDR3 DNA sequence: TGTGCCAGCAGCTTCCACGACAGGGGAACTGAAGCTTTCTTT. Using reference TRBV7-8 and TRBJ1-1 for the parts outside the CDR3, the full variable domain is GAGVSQSPRYKVAKRGQDVALRCDPISGHVSLFWYQQALGQGPEFLTYFQNEAQLDKSGLPSDRFFAERPEGSVSTLKIQRTQQEDSAVYLCASSFHDRGTEAFFGQGTRLTVV.

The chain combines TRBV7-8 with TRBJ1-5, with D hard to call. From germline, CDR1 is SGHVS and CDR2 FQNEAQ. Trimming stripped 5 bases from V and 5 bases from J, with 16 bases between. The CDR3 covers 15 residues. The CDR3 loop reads CASSNLPQGYQPQHF. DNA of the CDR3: TGTGCCAGCAGCAACCTACCACAAGGGTATCAGCCCCAGCATTTT.

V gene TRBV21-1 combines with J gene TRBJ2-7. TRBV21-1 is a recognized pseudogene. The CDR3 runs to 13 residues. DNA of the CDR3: TGTGCCAGCAGCAAATGGTACCGATACGAGCAGTACTTC. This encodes CASSKWYRYEQYF.

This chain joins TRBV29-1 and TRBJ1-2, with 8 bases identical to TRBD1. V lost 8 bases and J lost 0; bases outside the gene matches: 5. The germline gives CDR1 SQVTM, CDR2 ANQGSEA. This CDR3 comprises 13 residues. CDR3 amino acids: CSLGTGANYGYTF. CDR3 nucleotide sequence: TGCAGCCTGGGGACAGGAGCTAACTATGGCTACACCTTC. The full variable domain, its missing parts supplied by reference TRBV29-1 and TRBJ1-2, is SAVISQKPSRDICQRGTSLTIQCQVDSQVTMMFWYRQQPGQSLTLIATANQGSEATYESGFVIDKFPISRPNLTFSTLTVSNMSPEDSSIYLCSLGTGANYGYTFGSGTRLTVV.

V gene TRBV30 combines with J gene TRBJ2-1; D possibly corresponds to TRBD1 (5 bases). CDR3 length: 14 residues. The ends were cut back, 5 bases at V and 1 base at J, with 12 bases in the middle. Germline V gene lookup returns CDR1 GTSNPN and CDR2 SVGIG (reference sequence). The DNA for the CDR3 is TGTGCCTGGGGGGCGCGGATTTCCTACAATGAGCAGTTCTTC. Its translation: CAWGARISYNEQFF. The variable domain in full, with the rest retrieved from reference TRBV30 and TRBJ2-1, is SQTIHQWPATLVQPVGSPLSLECTVEGTSNPNLYWYRQAAGRGLQLLFYSVGIGQISSEVPQNLSASRPQDRQFILSSKKLLLSDSGFYLCAWGARISYNEQFFGPGTRLTVL.

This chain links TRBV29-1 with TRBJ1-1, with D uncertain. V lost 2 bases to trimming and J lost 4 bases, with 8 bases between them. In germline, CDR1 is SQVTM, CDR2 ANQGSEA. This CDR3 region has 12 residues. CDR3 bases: TGCAGCGTTGAACCCGGGCGCACTGAAGCTTTCTTT. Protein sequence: CSVEPGRTEAFF.